This TCR beta chain appears in the sequencing data of a study of T cell responses to AZD1222 COVID-19 vaccine. Only in-frame clones appear in the TCRdb table, and some are missing; sequencing was by immunoSEQ multiplex PCR. The data contain 95,000 to 110,000 clones, around 91% of them singletons. Study findings and constraints: After two AZD1222 doses, spike-specific TCR breadth and depth rose versus day 0.

The germline V gene has CDR1 LGHNA and CDR2 YSLEER. Trimming took off 1 base at V and 2 bases at J, with 12 bases between the two ends. This CDR3 is built from 16 residues. Note on this clone: Its antigen is not identified.

Sequencing was performed on peripheral blood, taken on day 0 of AZD1222 vaccination. The genes are TRBV4-3 and TRBJ1-5; D remains unclear. The receptor was derived from an adult in good health. The CDR3 DNA reads as TGCGCCAGCAGCCAAGTCTGGGGATACGGCAATCAGCCCCAGCATTTT. Protein sequence: CASSQVWGYGNQPQHF.